Below, 8 T cell receptor beta chains from the same sample are listed, as sequenced in a study of blood T cell repertoires in COVID-19. Repertoires were generated with immunoSEQ multiplex PCR, while TCRdb's copy carries only in-frame clones and drops some. The sample yields approximately 61,000 clones, 65% to 85% seen once. The sequenced sample consisted of peripheral blood. These receptors came from a woman aged 70-85 years with acute or convalescent COVID-19.

The J gene is TRBJ2-2, the V gene TRBV15, with D maybe TRBD2 (6 bases). Germline V gene data show CDR1 as LNHNV and CDR2 as YYDKDF (reference sequence). This CDR3 has 14 amino acids. V dropped 4 bases and J dropped 1 base, with 7 bases sitting between them. The CDR3 protein is CATSIGGNTGELFF. CDR3 nucleotide sequence: TGTGCCACCAGCATCGGGGGGAACACCGGGGAGCTGTTTTTT.

This clone was found a few times. The genes are TRBV5-1 and TRBJ1-4; 7 nucleotides line up with TRBD1. The CDR3 contains 14 residues. J lost 7 bases, V lost 5 bases, and 8 bases had no gene match. Per the germline V gene, CDR1 is SGHRS and CDR2 is YFSETQ. CDR3 residues: CASSSDRDFEKLFF. Written as DNA, the CDR3 is TGCGCCAGCAGTTCCGACAGGGACTTTGAAAAACTGTTTTTT.

The gene calls are TRBV5-1 and TRBJ2-7; D might be TRBD1 (6 bases). The CDR3 covers 13 residues. Trimming stripped 7 bases from V and 3 bases from J, with 14 bases between. Germline V gene lookup returns CDR1 SGHRS and CDR2 YFSETQ. CDR3 protein: CASRDGQYYEQYF. The CDR3 DNA is TGCGCCAGCCGCGACGGACAGTACTACGAGCAGTACTTC.

This clone was observed a single time. The chain employs TRBV15 and TRBJ2-3, with a possible D match to TRBD2 (6 bases). Germline CDR1 LNHNV, CDR2 YYDKDF (reference sequence). Trimming took off 5 bases at V and 2 bases at J, with 17 bases between the two ends. The CDR3 consists of 16 residues. This CDR3 is CATSSDRRVTTDTQYF. CDR3 in DNA: TGTGCCACCAGCTCCGATAGGAGGGTTACCACAGATACGCAGTATTTT.

This chain's CDR3 is CASSPRDKNLEQYF. For the CDR3, the DNA is TGTGCCAGCAGCCCCCGGGACAAGAATTTAGAGCAGTACTTC. The J gene is TRBJ2-7, the V gene TRBV3-1 (or the pseudogene TRBV3-2); the D gene is possibly TRBD1 (6 bases). Germline V gives CDR1 LGHDT, CDR2 YNNKEL (reference sequence). Between the trimmed V and J ends, which lost 4 bases and 7 bases, there was a span of 17 bases. The CDR3 contains 14 residues.

This clone was seen a single time. The chain carries TRBV7-6 and TRBJ2-7, with D uncertain. Deletions cut 2 bases from V and 3 bases from J, with 17 bases between. Germline loops: CDR1 SGHVS, CDR2 FNYEAQ. The CDR3 is 16 residues long. The CDR3 region is CASSLKPAQRNYEQYF. The DNA of the CDR3 is TGTGCCAGCAGCTTAAAACCGGCCCAGCGTAACTACGAGCAGTACTTC.

This clone was counted a few times. V and J are TRBV30 and TRBJ1-1; no definite D call. The germline CDR1 and CDR2 sequences are GTSNPN and SVGIG (reference sequence). Trimming removed 0 bases at V and 9 bases at J, with 8 bases between. The CDR3 is made up of 11 amino acids. The CDR3 region is CAWSVSGKAFF. CDR3 nucleotide sequence: TGTGCCTGGAGTGTATCCGGGAAAGCTTTCTTT.

The J gene is TRBJ2-5, the V gene TRBV19; 7 bases align to TRBD1. Germline CDR1 reads LNHDA; CDR2 reads SQIVND (reference sequence). Trimming cost V 6 bases and J 4 bases; bases outside gene matches: 8. There are 14 residues in the CDR3. CDR3 protein: CASRHRQGGETQYF. Here the CDR3 DNA reads TGTGCCAGTAGACATAGACAGGGTGGAGAGACCCAGTACTTC.